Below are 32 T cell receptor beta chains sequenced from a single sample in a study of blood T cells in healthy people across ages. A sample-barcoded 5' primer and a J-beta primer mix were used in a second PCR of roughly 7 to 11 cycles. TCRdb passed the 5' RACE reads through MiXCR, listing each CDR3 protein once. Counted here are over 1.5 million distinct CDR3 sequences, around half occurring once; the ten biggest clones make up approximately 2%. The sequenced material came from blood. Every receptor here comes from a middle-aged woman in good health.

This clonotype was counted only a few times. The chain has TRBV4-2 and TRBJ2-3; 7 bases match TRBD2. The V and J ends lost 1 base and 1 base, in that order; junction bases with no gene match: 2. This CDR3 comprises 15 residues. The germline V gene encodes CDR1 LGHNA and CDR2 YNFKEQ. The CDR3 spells CASSQVSGGTDTQYF. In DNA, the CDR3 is TGTGCCAGCAGCCAAGTAAGCGGGGGCACAGATACGCAGTATTTT.

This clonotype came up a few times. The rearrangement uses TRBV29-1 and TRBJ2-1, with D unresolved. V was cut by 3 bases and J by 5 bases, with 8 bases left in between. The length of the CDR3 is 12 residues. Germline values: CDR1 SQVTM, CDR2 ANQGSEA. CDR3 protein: CSVDWRDNEQFF. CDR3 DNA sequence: TGCAGCGTTGATTGGCGAGACAATGAGCAGTTCTTC.

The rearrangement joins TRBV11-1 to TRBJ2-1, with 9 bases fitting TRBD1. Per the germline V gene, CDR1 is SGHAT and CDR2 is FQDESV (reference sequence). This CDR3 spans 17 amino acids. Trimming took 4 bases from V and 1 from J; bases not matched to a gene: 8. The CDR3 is CASSSNRGLNSYNEQFF. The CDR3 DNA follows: TGTGCCAGCAGCTCTAACAGGGGGCTAAATTCCTACAATGAGCAGTTCTTC. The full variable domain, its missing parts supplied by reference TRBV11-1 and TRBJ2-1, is EAEVAQSPRYKITEKSQAVAFWCDPISGHATLYWYRQILGQGPELLVQFQDESVVDDSQLPKDRFSAERLKGVDSTLKIQPAELGDSAMYLCASSSNRGLNSYNEQFFGPGTRLTVL.

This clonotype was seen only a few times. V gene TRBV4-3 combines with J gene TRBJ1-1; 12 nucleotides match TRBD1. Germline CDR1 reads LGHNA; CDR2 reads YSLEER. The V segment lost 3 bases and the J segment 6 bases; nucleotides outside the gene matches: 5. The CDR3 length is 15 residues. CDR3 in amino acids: CASSHRGQGAPEAFF. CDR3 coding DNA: TGCGCCAGCAGCCACAGGGGACAGGGGGCGCCTGAAGCTTTCTTT.

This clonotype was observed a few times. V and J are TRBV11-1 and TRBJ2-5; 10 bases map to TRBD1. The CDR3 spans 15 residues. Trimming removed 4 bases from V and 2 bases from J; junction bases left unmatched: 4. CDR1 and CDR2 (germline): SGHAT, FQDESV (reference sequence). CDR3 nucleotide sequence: TGTGCCAGCAGCTATTGGACAGGGGGACAAGAGACCCAGTACTTC. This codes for CASSYWTGGQETQYF.

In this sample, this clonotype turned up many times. The chain's CDR3 is CASSLVAGSYNEQFF. CDR3 nucleotide sequence: TGCGCCAGCAGCTTGGTGGCAGGCTCCTACAATGAGCAGTTCTTC. This chain connects TRBV5-1 to TRBJ2-1; the D is unclear. CDR1 SGHRS and CDR2 YFSETQ come from the germline V gene. Trimming took 0 bases from V and 0 from J, leaving 7 bases between them. The CDR3 spans 15 residues.

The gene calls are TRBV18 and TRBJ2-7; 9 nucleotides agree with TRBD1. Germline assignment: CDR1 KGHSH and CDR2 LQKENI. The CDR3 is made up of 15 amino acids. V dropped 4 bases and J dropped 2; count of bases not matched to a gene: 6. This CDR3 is CASSRRGQGTYEQYF. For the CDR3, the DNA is TGTGCCAGCTCACGCCGGGGACAGGGAACCTACGAGCAGTACTTC.

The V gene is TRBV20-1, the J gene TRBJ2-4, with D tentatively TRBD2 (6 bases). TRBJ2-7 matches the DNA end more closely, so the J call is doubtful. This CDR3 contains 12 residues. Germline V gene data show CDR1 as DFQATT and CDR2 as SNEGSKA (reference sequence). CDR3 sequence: CSARTDYYEQYF. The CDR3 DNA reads TGCAGTGCTAGAACGGACTACTACGAGCAGTACTTC.

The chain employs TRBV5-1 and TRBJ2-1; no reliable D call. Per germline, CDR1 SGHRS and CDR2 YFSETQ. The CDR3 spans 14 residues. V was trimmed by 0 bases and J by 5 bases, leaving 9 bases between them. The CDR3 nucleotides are TGCGCCAGCAGCTTGGTAACAGCAGACAATGAGCAGTTCTTC. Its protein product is CASSLVTADNEQFF.

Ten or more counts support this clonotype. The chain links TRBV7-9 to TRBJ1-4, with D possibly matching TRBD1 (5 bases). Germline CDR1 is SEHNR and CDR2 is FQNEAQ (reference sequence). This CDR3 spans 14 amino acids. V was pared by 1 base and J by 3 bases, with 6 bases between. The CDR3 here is CASSLGRANEKLFF. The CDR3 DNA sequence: TGTGCCAGCAGCTTAGGCAGGGCTAATGAAAAACTGTTTTTT.

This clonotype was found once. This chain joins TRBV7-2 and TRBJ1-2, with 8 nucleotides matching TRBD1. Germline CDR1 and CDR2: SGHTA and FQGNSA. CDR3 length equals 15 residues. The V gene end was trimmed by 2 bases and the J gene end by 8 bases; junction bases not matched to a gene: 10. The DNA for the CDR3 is TGTGCCAGCAGCTTATCCTCTCAGGGGGCTGGAGGCTACACCTTC. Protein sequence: CASSLSSQGAGGYTF.

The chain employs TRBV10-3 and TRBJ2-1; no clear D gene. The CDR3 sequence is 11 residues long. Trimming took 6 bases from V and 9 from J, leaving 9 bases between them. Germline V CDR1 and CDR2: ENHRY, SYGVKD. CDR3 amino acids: CAIRDVGEQFF. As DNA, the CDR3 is TGTGCCATCAGGGACGTTGGTGAGCAGTTCTTC.

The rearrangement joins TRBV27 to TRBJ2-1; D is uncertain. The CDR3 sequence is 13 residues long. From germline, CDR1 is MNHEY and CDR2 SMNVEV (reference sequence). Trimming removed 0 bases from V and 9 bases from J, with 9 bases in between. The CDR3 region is CASSLSPGPEQFF. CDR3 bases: TGTGCCAGCAGTTTATCCCCGGGCCCTGAGCAGTTCTTC.

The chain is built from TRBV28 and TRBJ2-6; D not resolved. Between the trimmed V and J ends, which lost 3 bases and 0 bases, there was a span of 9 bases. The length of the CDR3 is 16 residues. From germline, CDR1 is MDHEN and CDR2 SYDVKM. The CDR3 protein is CASSLLGISGANVLTF. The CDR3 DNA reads TGTGCCAGCAGTTTGTTGGGAATCTCTGGGGCCAACGTCCTGACTTTC.

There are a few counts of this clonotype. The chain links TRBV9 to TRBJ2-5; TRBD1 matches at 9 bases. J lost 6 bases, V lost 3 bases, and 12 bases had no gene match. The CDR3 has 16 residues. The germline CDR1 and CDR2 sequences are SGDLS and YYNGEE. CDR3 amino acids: CASSAGPPQGAKTQYF. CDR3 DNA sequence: TGTGCCAGCAGCGCCGGCCCACCACAGGGGGCAAAGACCCAGTACTTC.

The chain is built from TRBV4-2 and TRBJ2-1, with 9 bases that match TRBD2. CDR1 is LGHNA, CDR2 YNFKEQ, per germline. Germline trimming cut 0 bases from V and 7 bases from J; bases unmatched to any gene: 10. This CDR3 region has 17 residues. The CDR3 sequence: CASSQDHSGGLLNEQFF. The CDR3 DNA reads TGTGCCAGCAGCCAAGATCACAGCGGGGGGCTCTTGAATGAGCAGTTCTTC.

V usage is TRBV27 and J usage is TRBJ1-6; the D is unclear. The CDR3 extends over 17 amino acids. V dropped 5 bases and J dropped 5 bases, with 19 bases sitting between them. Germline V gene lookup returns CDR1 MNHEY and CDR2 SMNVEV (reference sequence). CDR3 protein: CASSPRTGALNNSPLHF. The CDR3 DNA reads TGTGCCAGCAGTCCGCGGACGGGAGCGTTGAATAATTCACCCCTCCACTTT.

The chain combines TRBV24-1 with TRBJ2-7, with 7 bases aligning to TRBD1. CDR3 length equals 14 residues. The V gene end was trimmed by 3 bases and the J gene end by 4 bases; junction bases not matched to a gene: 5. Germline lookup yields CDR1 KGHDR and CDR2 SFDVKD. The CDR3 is CATSDPTGPYEQYF. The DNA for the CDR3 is TGTGCCACCAGTGATCCGACAGGGCCTTACGAGCAGTACTTC.

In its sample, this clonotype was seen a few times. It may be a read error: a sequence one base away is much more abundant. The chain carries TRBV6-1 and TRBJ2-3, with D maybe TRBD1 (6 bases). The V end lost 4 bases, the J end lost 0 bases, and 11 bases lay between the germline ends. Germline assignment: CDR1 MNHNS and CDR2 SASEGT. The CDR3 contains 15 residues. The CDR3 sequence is CASSVRDTSTDTQYF. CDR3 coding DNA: TGTGCCAGCAGTGTCCGGGACACCAGCACAGATACGCAGTATTTT.

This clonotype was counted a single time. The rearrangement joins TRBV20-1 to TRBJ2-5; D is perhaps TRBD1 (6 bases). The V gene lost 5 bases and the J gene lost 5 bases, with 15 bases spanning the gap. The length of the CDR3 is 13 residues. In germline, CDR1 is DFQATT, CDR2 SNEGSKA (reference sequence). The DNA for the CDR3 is TGCAGTGCTTCCTCCGGGACATCGGAGACCCAGTACTTC. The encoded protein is CSASSGTSETQYF.

The CDR3 sequence: CASSLKGRNNYGYTF. The CDR3 DNA reads TGTGCCAGCAGTTTGAAGGGACGGAATAACTATGGCTACACCTTC. The V and J genes are TRBV28 and TRBJ1-2, with a weak D call TRBD1 (5 bases). The length of the CDR3 is 15 residues. Trimming left V 3 bases short and J 1 base short, with 12 bases between. CDR1 is MDHEN and CDR2 is SYDVKM in the germline V gene.

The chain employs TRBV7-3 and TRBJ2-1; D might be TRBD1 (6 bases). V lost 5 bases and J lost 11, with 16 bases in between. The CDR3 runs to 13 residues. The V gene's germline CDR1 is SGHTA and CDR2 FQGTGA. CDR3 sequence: CASSENPQGKQFF. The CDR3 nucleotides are TGTGCCAGCAGCGAGAACCCACAGGGTAAGCAGTTCTTC.

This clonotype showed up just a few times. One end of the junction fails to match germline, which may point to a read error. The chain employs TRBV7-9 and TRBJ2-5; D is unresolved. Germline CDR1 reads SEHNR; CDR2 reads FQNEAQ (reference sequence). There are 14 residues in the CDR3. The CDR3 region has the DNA TGTGCCAGCAGCTTAGAAAAGTACCAAGAGACTCAGTACTTC. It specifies CASSLEKYQETQYF.

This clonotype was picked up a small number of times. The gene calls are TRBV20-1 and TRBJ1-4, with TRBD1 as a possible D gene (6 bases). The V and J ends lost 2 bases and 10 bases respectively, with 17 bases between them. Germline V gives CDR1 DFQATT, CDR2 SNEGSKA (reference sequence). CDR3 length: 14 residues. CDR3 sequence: CSARPPGGQGKLFF. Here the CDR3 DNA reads TGCAGTGCTAGACCTCCGGGGGGGCAAGGAAAACTGTTTTTT.

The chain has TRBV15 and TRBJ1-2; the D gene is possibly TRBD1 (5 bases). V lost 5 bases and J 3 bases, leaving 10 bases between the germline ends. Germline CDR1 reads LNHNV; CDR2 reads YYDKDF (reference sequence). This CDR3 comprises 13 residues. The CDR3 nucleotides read TGTGCCACCAGCCCCGGGACTTACTATGGCTACACCTTC. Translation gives CATSPGTYYGYTF.

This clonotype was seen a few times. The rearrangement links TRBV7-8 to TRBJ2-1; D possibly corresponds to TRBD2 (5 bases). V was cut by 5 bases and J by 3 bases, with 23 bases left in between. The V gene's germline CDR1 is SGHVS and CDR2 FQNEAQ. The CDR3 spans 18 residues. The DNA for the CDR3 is TGTGCCAGCAGCCAATCACTGAGCGGAGGTCTCCTCTACAATGAGCAGTTCTTC. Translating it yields CASSQSLSGGLLYNEQFF.

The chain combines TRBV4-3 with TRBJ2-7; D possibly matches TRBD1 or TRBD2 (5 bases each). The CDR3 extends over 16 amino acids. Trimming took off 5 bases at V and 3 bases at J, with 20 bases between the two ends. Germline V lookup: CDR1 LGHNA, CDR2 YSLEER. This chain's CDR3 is CASSETGRDVLYEQYF. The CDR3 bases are TGCGCCAGCAGCGAAACCGGCCGGGACGTCCTCTACGAGCAGTACTTC.

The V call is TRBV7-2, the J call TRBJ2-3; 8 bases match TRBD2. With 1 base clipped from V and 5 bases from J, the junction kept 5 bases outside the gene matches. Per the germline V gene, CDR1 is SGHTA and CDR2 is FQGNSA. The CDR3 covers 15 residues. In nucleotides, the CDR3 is TGTGCCAGCAGCTTAGTACCCCTAGCGGGAGATACGCAGTATTTT. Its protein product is CASSLVPLAGDTQYF.

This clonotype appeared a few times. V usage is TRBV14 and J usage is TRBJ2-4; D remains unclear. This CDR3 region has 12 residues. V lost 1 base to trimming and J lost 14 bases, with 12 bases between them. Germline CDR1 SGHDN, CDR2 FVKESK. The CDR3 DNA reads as TGTGCCAGCAGCCAAGTGCCCCCTGAGAAGTACTTC. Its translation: CASSQVPPEKYF.

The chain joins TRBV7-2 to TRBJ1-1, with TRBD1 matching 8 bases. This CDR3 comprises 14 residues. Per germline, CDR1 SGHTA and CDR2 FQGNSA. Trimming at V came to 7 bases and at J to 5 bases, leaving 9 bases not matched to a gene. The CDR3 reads CASTYQGARTEAFF. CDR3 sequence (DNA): TGTGCCAGCACCTACCAGGGGGCAAGGACTGAAGCTTTCTTT.

The CDR3 loop is CASSLWSGGPGETQYF. In DNA form, the CDR3 reads TGTGCCAGCAGTTTATGGTCGGGGGGCCCAGGAGAGACCCAGTACTTC. The chain links TRBV27 to TRBJ2-5; possible D gene TRBD2, 7 bases. In germline, CDR1 is MNHEY, CDR2 SMNVEV (reference sequence). The V gene lost 1 base and the J gene lost 4 bases, with 16 bases spanning the gap. The CDR3 covers 16 residues.

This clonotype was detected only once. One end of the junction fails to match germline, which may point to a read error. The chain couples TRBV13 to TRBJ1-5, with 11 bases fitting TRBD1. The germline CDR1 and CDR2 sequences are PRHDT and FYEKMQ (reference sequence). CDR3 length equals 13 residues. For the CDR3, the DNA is TGCGCCAGCAGCTTAGGGACAGGGGGTCCCCAGCATTTT. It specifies CASSLGTGGPQHF.